The rows below give T cell receptor beta chains drawn from one sample of a study of T-cell reconstitution after alpha-beta-depleted transplantation in children. TCRdb recomputed calls from the PCR reads with MiXCR, one row per CDR3 protein. Of a few hundred thousand distinct CDR3 sequences in the sample, 13% were seen once. The specimen was PBMCs, collected from the stem cell graft. The source of these receptors is a human donor who donated a stem cell graft to a child with Fanconi anemia. Both conserved end residues are part of each CDR3. Fields, in order: J gene, CDR3 length, V gene, clone size, D gene, CDR3 protein, CDR3 DNA. D genes are given only for firm matches. Rows may omit the clone size; those that give it use once, few, many or a size class.

TRBJ1-2 13 TRBV12-3/TRBV12-4 NA NA CASSLNTQRGYTF TGTGCCAGCAGTTTAAACACGCAGCGTGGCTACACCTTC
TRBJ1-1 13 TRBV6-1 NA NA CASIKDGNTEAFF TGTGCCAGCATCAAGGATGGGAACACTGAAGCTTTCTTT
TRBJ1-2 12 TRBV10-3 few TRBD1 CAISDWTGITNF TGTGCCATCAGTGATTGGACAGGGATTACAAACTTC
TRBJ2-2 16 TRBV9 few NA CASSPRLGSNTGELFF TGTGCCAGCAGCCCTCGATTGGGCTCGAACACCGGGGAGCTGTTTTTT
TRBJ2-5 10 TRBV20-1 few NA CSASSETQYF TGCAGTGCCAGCTCGGAGACCCAGTACTTC
TRBJ2-5 14 TRBV7-9 few NA CASTSWAGKETQYF TGTGCCAGCACCTCGTGGGCGGGAAAAGAGACCCAGTACTTC
TRBJ2-2 14 TRBV29-1 few NA CSVIGQMNTGELFF TGCAGCGTTATTGGGCAGATGAACACCGGGGAGCTGTTTTTT
TRBJ1-2 15 TRBV27 few TRBD1 CASSLYRDRGYGYTF TGTGCCAGCAGTTTATACCGGGACAGGGGTTATGGCTACACCTTC
TRBJ2-1 13 TRBV2 many NA CASRPQGYNEQFF TGTGCCAGCAGGCCCCAGGGGTACAATGAGCAGTTCTTC
TRBJ1-1 15 TRBV5-1 few NA CASSLAGNLYTEAFF TGCGCCAGCAGCTTGGCAGGGAACCTATACACTGAAGCTTTCTTT
TRBJ2-5 15 TRBV29-1 many TRBD1 CSVEGPTGQQETQYF TGCAGCGTTGAGGGACCGACAGGGCAGCAAGAGACCCAGTACTTC
TRBJ2-2 13 TRBV5-1 NA NA CASSLIPTGELFF TGCGCCAGCAGCTTGATACCTACCGGGGAGCTGTTTTTT
TRBJ2-5 15 TRBV2 NA TRBD2 CASSVMLAGAETQYF TGTGCCAGCAGTGTTATGCTAGCGGGGGCAGAGACCCAGTACTTC